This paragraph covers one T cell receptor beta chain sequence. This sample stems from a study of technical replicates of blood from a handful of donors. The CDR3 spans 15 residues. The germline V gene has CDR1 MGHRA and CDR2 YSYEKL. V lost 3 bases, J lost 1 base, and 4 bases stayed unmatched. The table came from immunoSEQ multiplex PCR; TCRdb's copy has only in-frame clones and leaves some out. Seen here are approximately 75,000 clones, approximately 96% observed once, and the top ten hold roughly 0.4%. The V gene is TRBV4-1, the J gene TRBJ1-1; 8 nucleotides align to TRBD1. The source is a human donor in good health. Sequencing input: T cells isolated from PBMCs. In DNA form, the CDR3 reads TGCGCCAGCAGCCATGCAGGGGGCGGGAACACTGAAGCTTTCTTT. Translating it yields CASSHAGGGNTEAFF.